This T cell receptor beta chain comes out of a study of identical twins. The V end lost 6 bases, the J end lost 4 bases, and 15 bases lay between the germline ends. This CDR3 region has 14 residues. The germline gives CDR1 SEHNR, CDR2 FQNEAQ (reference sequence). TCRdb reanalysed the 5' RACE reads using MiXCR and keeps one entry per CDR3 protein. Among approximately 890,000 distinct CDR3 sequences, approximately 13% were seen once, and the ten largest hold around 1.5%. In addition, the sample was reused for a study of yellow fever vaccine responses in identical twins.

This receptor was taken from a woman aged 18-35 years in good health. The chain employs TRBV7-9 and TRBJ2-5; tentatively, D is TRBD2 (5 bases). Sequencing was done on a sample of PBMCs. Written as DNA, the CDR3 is TGTGCCAGCAGACAAGGAGGCAGTGCAGAGACCCAGTACTTC. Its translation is CASRQGGSAETQYF.